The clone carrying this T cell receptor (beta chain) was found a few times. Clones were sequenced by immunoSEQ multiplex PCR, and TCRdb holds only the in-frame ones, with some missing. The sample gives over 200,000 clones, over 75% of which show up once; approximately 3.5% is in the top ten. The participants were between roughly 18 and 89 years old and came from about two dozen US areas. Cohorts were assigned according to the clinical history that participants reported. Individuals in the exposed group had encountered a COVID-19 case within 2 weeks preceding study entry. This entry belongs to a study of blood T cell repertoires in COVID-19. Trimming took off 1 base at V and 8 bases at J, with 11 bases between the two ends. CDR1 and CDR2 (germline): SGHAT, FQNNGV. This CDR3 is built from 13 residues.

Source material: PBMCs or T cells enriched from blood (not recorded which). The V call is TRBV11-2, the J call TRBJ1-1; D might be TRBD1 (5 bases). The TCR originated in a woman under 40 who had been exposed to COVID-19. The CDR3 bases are TGTGCCAGCAGCTTAGGTCGGGGGTCAGAAGCTTTCTTT. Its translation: CASSLGRGSEAFF.